The subject of this entry is one T cell receptor beta chain. There is no known antigen for this receptor. The library was obtained by the immunoSEQ multiplex PCR assay. TCRbeta CDR3 sequencing was performed by Adaptive Biotechnologies. The authors' analysis ran thus. To assess repertoire similarity, the researchers used the Chao-modified Jaccard index along with median clonotype overlap taken from 200 random subsamples at equal sample size. Similarity analyses used either productive nucleotide sequences or in silico-translated amino acid sequences. Repertoires were compared using hierarchical clustering with single linkage and t-SNE, both based on Chao-modified Jaccard distances. After normalising for sample size, the researchers measured repertoire diversity with the Renyi index across a range of alpha values. TCRdb mirrors the immuneACCESS table, restricted to in-frame sequences. Some clones are absent from its copies; in checked studies, under half trace to an unresolved V gene, and the reason for the others is unknown. V and J calls and clone size are those listed in that table; D and trimming were worked out from the DNA. The sample table holds 9,000 to 10,000 clones. The ten largest clonotypes hold over 0.65% of the sample.

The data originate from a study of synovial regulatory T cells in juvenile arthritis (dated by TCRdb to between 2014 and 2017). In the study overall: Of the sequenced patients, three were therapy-naive, one was treated with methotrexate plus infliximab, several were treated with methotrexate, and one lacked treatment information. Effector T cell subsets were also sequenced in this cohort for comparisons, but the Treg dataset alone covers only blood and synovial fluid Treg cells. Using matched patient samples, the researchers compared TCRbeta CDR3 repertoires across three groups: blood iaTreg cells, other blood Treg cells and synovial fluid Treg cells. The TCR repertoire comparisons covered Treg and Teff subsets from about a dozen JIA patients with active disease.

The investigation overall reported the following: Synovial Treg cells shared more CDR3 sequences with iaTreg cells than with other blood Treg cells, and Chao-Jaccard similarity confirmed that synovial Treg cells were more closely related to iaTreg cells. Compared with other blood Treg cells, blood iaTreg cells had lower TCR diversity, a finding consistent with antigen-driven expansion. iaTreg TCR repertoires were largely private across patients and partially overlapped with synovial Teff and blood CPL repertoires.

TCR repertoire donors were about 11 juvenile idiopathic arthritis patients with active disease who had not reached inactive disease, 3 polyarticular and 8 oligoarticular. A median age of around 10 years (range roughly 2.1-25) and a median disease duration of around 7 years (range 0.2-19.1) were recorded for the TCR-sequenced patients. The samples for TCR repertoire analysis were obtained at two Italian centres. Peripheral blood mononuclear cells were isolated by Histopaque-1077 density gradient and cryopreserved in about 90% FCS with about 10% DMSO. The CDR3, from cysteine to phenylalanine, totals 13 residues. The record lacks a DNA sequence. From a lookup of the germline V gene (reference sequence), CDR1 and CDR2 are LNHNV and YYDKDF.

The rearranged chain carries TRBV15 and TRBJ1-3. The sequence derives from a donor aged 2-30 years with juvenile idiopathic arthritis. Sequencing was done on a sample of Treg cells from blood. The sample's cell subset or site label is to be understood as: remaining (HLA-DR-negative) circulating blood Treg cells. The CDR3 in this case is CATSSLGGNTIYF.